What follows are 29 T cell receptor beta chains derived from one specimen sequenced in a study of cytomegalovirus exposure and HLA in healthy donors. Sequencing used immunoSEQ multiplex PCR; TCRdb keeps in-frame clones, though not all of them. In the table there are about 180,000 clones, approximately 86% of which are singletons. What was sequenced was PBMCs. The source of these receptors is a man younger than 30 in good health and CMV-seropositive.

CDR3 amino acids: CASSLFRTAEAFF. CDR3 nucleotide sequence: TGTGCCAGCAGTTTATTCAGGACAGCTGAAGCTTTCTTT. The V gene is TRBV28, the J gene TRBJ1-1; a possible D gene is TRBD1 (6 bases). V shed 1 base and J shed 6 bases, with 9 bases lying between them. Germline-derived CDR1 and CDR2 are MDHEN and SYDVKM. The CDR3 is 13 amino acids.

This sequence joins TRBV28 and TRBJ1-5; 7 positions match TRBD1. The V gene end was trimmed by 7 bases and the J gene end by 3 bases; junction bases not matched to a gene: 6. CDR3 length equals 14 residues. In germline, CDR1 is MDHEN, CDR2 SYDVKM. CDR3 in amino acids: CASKMGQTNQPQHF. The CDR3 DNA is TGTGCCAGCAAAATGGGACAGACCAATCAGCCCCAGCATTTT.

The CDR3 loop is CASSLIGGGEKLFF. The DNA for the CDR3 is TGTGCCAGCAGTTTAATAGGGGGGGGTGAAAAACTGTTTTTT. The chain links TRBV28 to TRBJ1-4; weak D call: TRBD1 (6 bases). There are 14 residues in the CDR3. Per the germline V gene, CDR1 is MDHEN and CDR2 is SYDVKM. The V gene lost 2 bases and the J gene lost 7 bases, with 11 bases spanning the gap. The whole variable domain, remainder taken from reference TRBV28 and TRBJ1-4, is DVKVTQSSRYLVKRTGEKVFLECVQDMDHENMFWYRQDPGLGLRLIYFSYDVKMKEKGDIPEGYSVSREKKERFSLILESASTNQTSMYLCASSLIGGGEKLFFGSGTQLSVL.

The rearrangement joins TRBV6-1 to TRBJ1-2, with D possibly matching TRBD1 (5 bases). The V gene's germline CDR1 is MNHNS and CDR2 SASEGT. Deletions cut 0 bases from V and 12 bases from J, with 14 bases between. The CDR3 extends over 13 amino acids. The CDR3, as DNA: TGTGCCAGCAGTGAAGCCTGGACACCCAAGCACACCTTC. Translation gives CASSEAWTPKHTF.

The chain carries TRBV10-3 and TRBJ2-7, with 7 positions matching TRBD1. Germline CDR1 and CDR2: ENHRY and SYGVKD. This CDR3 region has 9 residues. Trimming cost V 10 bases and J 12 bases; bases outside gene matches: 6. The CDR3 DNA reads as TGTGCCACCCCGGGACAGTCGTACTTC. This translates into CATPGQSYF.

DNA for the CDR3: TGTGCCAGCAGCCCCCGGACACCGAACTCTGGGGCCAACGTCCTGACTTTC. Its translation: CASSPRTPNSGANVLTF. The rearrangement uses TRBV7-6 and TRBJ2-6, with D perhaps TRBD1 (5 bases). The CDR3 runs to 17 residues. V shed 5 bases and J shed 0 bases, with 14 bases lying between them. Germline V gene sequence: CDR1 SGHVS, CDR2 FNYEAQ.

This chain joins TRBV7-2 and TRBJ2-2, with D perhaps matching TRBD1 (6 bases). The CDR3 covers 16 residues. Germline CDR1 is SGHTA and CDR2 is FQGNSA. The V end lost 4 bases, the J end lost 0 bases, and 12 bases lay between the germline ends. For the CDR3, the DNA is TGTGCCAGCAGCTCGAGGACAGTTGCGAACACCGGGGAGCTGTTTTTT. It translates to CASSSRTVANTGELFF.

This clone appeared a few times. The V gene is TRBV28, the J gene TRBJ2-2; 7 bases are a match to TRBD2. Per the germline V gene, CDR1 is MDHEN and CDR2 is SYDVKM. J was trimmed by 3 bases and V by 3 bases; bases with no gene match: 4. The CDR3 is 15 residues long. The CDR3 nucleotides read TGTGCCAGCAGTTTGGGCGGGAGCTACACCGGGGAGCTGTTTTTT. This gives the protein CASSLGGSYTGELFF.

This clone was counted a single time. This rearrangement joins TRBV28 to TRBJ2-7; unclear D gene. Germline CDR1 is MDHEN and CDR2 is SYDVKM. CDR3 length equals 13 residues. Trimming shortened V by 2 bases and J by 3 bases, and 8 bases separated the two germline ends. CDR3 sequence (DNA): TGTGCCAGCAGTTTAGAACAGCTCTACGAGCAGTACTTC. It translates to CASSLEQLYEQYF.

The genes are TRBV7-2 and TRBJ2-7, with D perhaps TRBD1 (5 bases). Germline CDR1 and CDR2: SGHTA and FQGNSA. CDR3 length: 14 amino acids. Trimming pared 5 bases from V and 6 bases from J, leaving 17 bases between. CDR3 nucleotide sequence: TGTGCCAGCAGCCTCGGACAAGAGGTCATCGAGCAGTACTTC. This gives the protein CASSLGQEVIEQYF.

J is TRBJ2-3 and V is TRBV5-1; D is possibly TRBD1 (7 bases). The CDR3 sequence is 14 residues long. V was shortened by 4 bases and J by 2 bases, with 11 bases between the two germline ends. Germline values: CDR1 SGHRS, CDR2 YFSETQ. The CDR3 spells CASSAGQYTDTQYF. Here the CDR3 DNA reads TGCGCCAGCAGCGCGGGACAGTACACAGATACGCAGTATTTT.

This clone was counted only a few times. This chain connects TRBV6-1 to TRBJ1-5, with D tentatively TRBD1 (5 bases). V dropped 6 bases and J dropped 0 bases, with 9 bases sitting between them. The CDR3 extends over 14 amino acids. Germline V gene sequence: CDR1 MNHNS, CDR2 SASEGT. As DNA, the CDR3 is TGTGCCAGCAGAGACAGTTTTAGCAATCAGCCCCAGCATTTT. Its protein is CASRDSFSNQPQHF.

The chain is built from TRBV2 and TRBJ1-6, with D tentatively TRBD1 (5 bases). Trimming removed 3 bases from V and 0 bases from J, with 6 bases in between. CDR1 is SNHLY and CDR2 is FYNNEI in the germline V gene. This CDR3 contains 15 residues. The CDR3, as DNA: TGTGCCAGCAGTGACGGGGGCTCCTATAATTCACCCCTCCACTTT. Protein sequence: CASSDGGSYNSPLHF. Full variable domain (outside the CDR3, taken from reference TRBV2 and TRBJ1-6): EPEVTQTPSHQVTQMGQEVILRCVPISNHLYFYWYRQILGQKVEFLVSFYNNEISEKSEIFDDQFSVERPDGSNFTLKIRSTKLEDSAMYFCASSDGGSYNSPLHFGNGTRLTVT.

The CDR3 protein is CAGGDRYTGELFF. CDR3 sequence (DNA): TGTGCCGGGGGGGACAGGTACACCGGGGAGCTGTTTTTT. The rearrangement joins TRBV9 to TRBJ2-2; maybe TRBD1 (8 bases). The germline CDR1 and CDR2 sequences are SGDLS and YYNGEE. CDR3 size: 13 residues. Trimming took off 10 bases at V and 3 bases at J, with 13 bases between the two ends.

The genes are TRBV19 and TRBJ2-1; the D gene is possibly TRBD1 (5 bases). The V gene lost 5 bases and the J gene lost 2 bases, with 10 bases spanning the gap. Germline-derived CDR1 and CDR2 are LNHDA and SQIVND (reference sequence). The CDR3 extends over 14 amino acids. The CDR3 DNA reads as TGTGCCAGTAGTTTGCCAGGGCCCTACAATGAGCAGTTCTTC. Translating it yields CASSLPGPYNEQFF.

V is TRBV30 and J is TRBJ1-6; D ambiguous. V was shortened by 0 bases and J by 10 bases, with 4 bases between the two germline ends. There are 11 residues in the CDR3. Germline V gives CDR1 GTSNPN, CDR2 SVGIG (reference sequence). CDR3 DNA: TGTGCCTGGAGTGTTCGGTCACCCCTCCACTTT. Residues: CAWSVRSPLHF. The whole variable domain, remainder taken from reference TRBV30 and TRBJ1-6, is SQTIHQWPATLVQPVGSPLSLECTVEGTSNPNLYWYRQAAGRGLQLLFYSVGIGQISSEVPQNLSASRPQDRQFILSSKKLLLSDSGFYLCAWSVRSPLHFGNGTRLTVT.

This clone was observed a single time. The rearrangement uses TRBV28 and TRBJ1-5; 9 bases align to TRBD1. J gave up 4 bases and V 4 bases, and 5 bases lay outside the gene matches. CDR1 is MDHEN and CDR2 is SYDVKM in the germline V gene. This CDR3 spans 15 amino acids. The CDR3 coding sequence is TGTGCCAGCAGTTCGGGACAGGGAGGGAATCAGCCCCAGCATTTT. This encodes CASSSGQGGNQPQHF.

The V and J genes are TRBV4-1 and TRBJ2-1; 10 positions agree with TRBD2. The CDR3 runs to 18 residues. V lost 1 base, J lost 7 bases, and 13 bases stayed unmatched. Germline assignment: CDR1 MGHRA and CDR2 YSYEKL. The CDR3 bases are TGCGCCAGCAGCCAAGGTAGGGCTAGCGGGGGAGAAGGTAATGAGCAGTTCTTC. Translated: CASSQGRASGGEGNEQFF.

V gene TRBV19 combines with J gene TRBJ1-2, with 7 positions matching TRBD1. This CDR3 comprises 16 residues. With V trimmed by 4 bases and J by 4 bases, 12 bases remained unmatched. Germline lookup yields CDR1 LNHDA and CDR2 SQIVND (reference sequence). The CDR3 spells CASSRSDRTPFYGYTF. CDR3 DNA sequence: TGTGCCAGTAGTAGATCGGACAGGACTCCGTTCTATGGCTACACCTTC.

This clone appeared once. The CDR3 loop is CASSRGTSHGDTQYF. In nucleotides, the CDR3 is TGTGCCAGCAGCCGCGGGACTAGCCACGGGGATACGCAGTATTTT. The J gene is TRBJ2-3, the V gene TRBV7-3, with TRBD2 matching over 9 bases. The CDR3 is made up of 15 amino acids. Germline values: CDR1 SGHTA, CDR2 FQGTGA. V dropped 5 bases and J dropped 6; count of bases not matched to a gene: 9. The full variable domain, its missing parts supplied by reference TRBV7-3 and TRBJ2-3, is GAGVSQTPSNKVTEKGKYVELRCDPISGHTALYWYRQSLGQGPEFLIYFQGTGAADDSGLPNDRFFAVRPEGSVSTLKIQRTERGDSAVYLCASSRGTSHGDTQYFGPGTRLTVL.

The V call is TRBV9, the J call TRBJ1-4; D gene uncertain. V dropped 3 bases and J dropped 7 bases, with 10 bases sitting between them. The germline V gene encodes CDR1 SGDLS and CDR2 YYNGEE. This CDR3 is built from 13 residues. CDR3 sequence: CASSAGFLEKLFF. CDR3 DNA sequence: TGTGCCAGCAGCGCCGGGTTTCTTGAAAAACTGTTTTTT.

This clone has only one observation. The chain recombines TRBV28 with TRBJ2-5; 10 bases align to TRBD1. V was clipped by 4 bases and J by 4 bases; unmatched bases: 15. The CDR3 covers 18 residues. Germline V gives CDR1 MDHEN, CDR2 SYDVKM. CDR3 protein: CASSSDSSGTGAGETQYF. The CDR3 nucleotides are TGTGCCAGCAGTTCGGACTCGTCCGGGACAGGGGCAGGAGAGACCCAGTACTTC.

The chain carries TRBV7-9 and TRBJ2-7; 9 bases are shared with TRBD1. Germline V CDR1 and CDR2: SEHNR, FQNEAQ (reference sequence). The V and J ends lost 4 bases and 6 bases, in that order; junction bases with no gene match: 10. This CDR3 comprises 15 residues. CDR3 in amino acids: CASSSDRGPRSEQYF. Here the CDR3 DNA reads TGTGCCAGCAGCTCGGACAGGGGACCCCGAAGCGAGCAGTACTTC.

The chain has TRBV28 and TRBJ2-2; TRBD2 agrees at 15 bases. The length of the CDR3 is 18 residues. The germline V gene encodes CDR1 MDHEN and CDR2 SYDVKM. V was clipped by 0 bases and J by 7 bases; unmatched bases: 6. The CDR3 region is CASSLWGGLAGGGGELFF. For the CDR3, the DNA is TGTGCCAGCAGTTTATGGGGCGGACTAGCGGGAGGGGGCGGGGAGCTGTTTTTT.

The CDR3 DNA is TGTGCCAGCAGCTTGGGGGGGGCCAATCAGCCCCAGCATTTT. Protein product: CASSLGGANQPQHF. The gene calls are TRBV7-9 and TRBJ1-5; the D gene is possibly TRBD1 (6 bases). The CDR3 contains 14 residues. Germline V gene lookup returns CDR1 SEHNR and CDR2 FQNEAQ (reference sequence). Trimming cost V 3 bases and J 3 bases, with 9 bases left between them. Together with reference TRBV7-9 and TRBJ1-5, the CDR3 gives the full variable domain: DTGVSQNPRHKITKRGQNVTFRCDPISEHNRLYWYRQTLGQGPEFLTYFQNEAQLEKSRLLSDRFSAERPKGSFSTLEIQRTEQGDSAMYLCASSLGGANQPQHFGDGTRLSIL.

V and J are TRBV19 and TRBJ2-7; D gene uncertain. The germline CDR1 and CDR2 sequences are LNHDA and SQIVND (reference sequence). This CDR3 has 14 amino acids. V lost 1 base and J lost 3, with 10 bases in between. The DNA for the CDR3 is TGTGCCAGTAGTATAGGGCCCAGCGTCTACGAGCAGTACTTC. Protein: CASSIGPSVYEQYF.

The chain is built from TRBV11-2 and TRBJ2-7; 11 nucleotides match TRBD2. Germline V lookup: CDR1 SGHAT, CDR2 FQNNGV. The CDR3 runs 15 residues. Germline trimming cut 6 bases from V and 4 bases from J; bases unmatched to any gene: 8. The CDR3 region has the DNA TGTGCCAGCAGGACTATAGCGGGAGGGCCATACGAGCAGTACTTC. This translates into CASRTIAGGPYEQYF.

This CDR3 is CASSLVSTGELFF. CDR3 nucleotide sequence: TGTGCCAGCAGCTTGGTGAGCACCGGGGAGCTGTTTTTT. This chain connects TRBV5-4 to TRBJ2-2; D call uncertain. CDR1 is SGHNT, CDR2 YYREEE, per germline (reference sequence). V was pared by 0 bases and J by 4 bases, with 4 bases between. This CDR3 comprises 13 residues.

The chain links TRBV30 to TRBJ2-1; 9 bases line up with TRBD2. The CDR3 runs to 16 residues. CDR1 is GTSNPN and CDR2 is SVGIG in the germline V gene (reference sequence). The junction had 10 bases not matched to a gene; V was cut back by 1 base and J by 6 bases. CDR3 bases: TGTGCCTGGAGTGGGATTGGGCGGGGGGGTTTCAATGAGCAGTTCTTC. This codes for CAWSGIGRGGFNEQFF.